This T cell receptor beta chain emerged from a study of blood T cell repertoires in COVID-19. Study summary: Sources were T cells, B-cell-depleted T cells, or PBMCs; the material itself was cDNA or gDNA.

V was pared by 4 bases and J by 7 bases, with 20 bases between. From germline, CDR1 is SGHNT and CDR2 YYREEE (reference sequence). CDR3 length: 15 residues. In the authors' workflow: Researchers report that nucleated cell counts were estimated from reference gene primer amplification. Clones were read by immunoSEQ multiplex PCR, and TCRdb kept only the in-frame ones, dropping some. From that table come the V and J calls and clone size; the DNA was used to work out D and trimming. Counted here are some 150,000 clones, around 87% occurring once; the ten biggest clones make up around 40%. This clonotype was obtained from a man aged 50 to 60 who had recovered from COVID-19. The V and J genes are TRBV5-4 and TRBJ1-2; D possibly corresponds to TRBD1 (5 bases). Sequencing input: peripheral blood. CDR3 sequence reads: CASSPGGVALSGYTF. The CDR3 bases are TGTGCCAGCAGCCCCGGGGGGGTTGCTCTCTCTGGCTACACCTTC.